This T cell receptor (beta chain) comes out of a study of blood T cell repertoires in COVID-19. About the study: In each case, the material was cDNA or gDNA derived from T cells, B-cell-depleted T cells, or PBMCs.

The CDR3 is made up of 15 amino acids. Germline CDR1 reads SGHRS; CDR2 reads YFSETQ. The V segment lost 1 base and the J segment 4 bases; nucleotides outside the gene matches: 2. Clones were read by immunoSEQ multiplex PCR, and TCRdb kept only the in-frame ones, dropping some. Counted here are just over 150,000 clones, around nine tenths occurring once; the ten biggest clones make up about 2.4%. This clone was seen more than once but under ten times. Material: peripheral blood. The receptor comes from a woman in her 70s with acute or convalescent COVID-19. The chain carries TRBV5-1 and TRBJ1-6, with 7 bases that match TRBD1. The CDR3 reads CASSLTGQYNSPLHF. CDR3 nucleotides: TGCGCCAGCAGCTTGACGGGACAGTATAATTCACCCCTCCACTTT.